This T cell receptor (beta chain) is drawn from a study of cytotoxic CD8 clonotypes in ibrutinib-treated CLL. About the study: The patients comprised 11 relapsed/refractory and roughly 15 treatment-naive cases, approximately 18 IGHV unmutated. Response samples were taken after a median of approximately 11 months on treatment, range 6 to 36. Whole-study results and caveats: Patients had baseline clonality above age-matched healthy donors, and this clonality moved with circulating CD8+ T-cell counts. Elevated clonality accompanied ibrutinib response, with a return toward baseline values at progression.

With respect to this clone: Its antigen remains unknown.

TCRdb's copy holds only in-frame clones and misses some; the assay was immunoSEQ multiplex PCR. The data show over 45,000 clones, approximately 52% seen once. Trimming shortened V by 0 bases and J by 4 bases, and 6 bases separated the two germline ends. The CDR3 runs 14 residues. Germline CDR1 and CDR2: SGHTA and FQGNSA. The sequenced sample was PBMCs, obtained after 24 months of ibrutinib treatment. This receptor was taken from a human donor with chronic lymphocytic leukemia. The chain links TRBV7-2 to TRBJ2-2; no definite D call. DNA for the CDR3: TGTGCCAGCAGCTTAGCCCTCCGCACCGGGGAGCTGTTTTTT. It translates to CASSLALRTGELFF.